The TCR beta chain described here comes from a study of cytomegalovirus exposure and HLA in healthy donors. The CDR3 runs to 15 residues. The germline V gene has CDR1 KGHSH and CDR2 LQKENI. V was cut by 3 bases and J by 0 bases, with 9 bases left in between. Of note for this clone: Its antigen is not known.

Study-wide points: Accounts indicate the classifier identified cytomegalovirus status with strong specificity and sensitivity. Listed as cytomegalovirus-associated were 150 or so TCR beta chains. There were some public TCRs occurring in many donors, but most TCR sequences were rare.

This table comes from immunoSEQ multiplex PCR, and its TCRdb copy is limited to in-frame clones, with some not included. The table shows 92,000 or so clones, with 96% occurring only once. This rearrangement joins TRBV18 to TRBJ1-5; possibly TRBD1 for D (6 bases). The clonotype was recovered from a man between 18 and 29 years old in good health and CMV-seronegative. Sequences were obtained from PBMCs. The CDR3 loop is CASSPGTNSNQPQHF. The CDR3 DNA reads as TGTGCCAGCTCACCCGGGACAAATAGCAATCAGCCCCAGCATTTT.